The next 29 T cell receptor beta chains were all read from a single sample in a study of CD8 T cells in Susac syndrome. RNA totalling roughly 0.5 to 1 ug underwent reverse transcription with random hexamers. TCRdb processed the immunoSEQ multiplex PCR reads anew with MiXCR; each CDR3 protein has one entry. The sample includes hundreds of thousands of distinct CDR3 sequences, 85% of them seen just once. Sequenced sample: CD8+ T cells from PBMCs. The receptor source for this set is a human donor with multiple sclerosis.

The chain recombines TRBV13 with TRBJ2-3; D is ambiguous. The length of the CDR3 is 18 residues. The germline V gene has CDR1 PRHDT and CDR2 FYEKMQ (reference sequence). The V end was cut by 1 base, the J end by 2 bases, with 19 bases between. DNA for the CDR3: TGTGCCAGCAGCTTAGAGCTGGATCTATACAGCCCCACAGATACGCAGTATTTT. This translates into CASSLELDLYSPTDTQYF.

V and J are TRBV20-1 and TRBJ2-7, with 7 bases fitting TRBD1. The CDR3 contains 16 residues. CDR1 is DFQATT and CDR2 is SNEGSKA in the germline V gene (reference sequence). The J segment lost 0 bases and the V segment lost 4 bases, leaving 12 bases of the junction unmatched. CDR3 in amino acids: CSATPGPTGISYEQYF. CDR3 bases: TGCAGTGCTACACCGGGCCCGACAGGGATCTCCTACGAGCAGTACTTC.

The chain joins TRBV29-1 to TRBJ2-2, with D unresolved. Trimming took 4 bases from V and 4 from J, leaving 7 bases between them. The CDR3 loop spans 12 amino acids. Germline CDR1 and CDR2: SQVTM and ANQGSEA. CDR3 sequence reads: CSVVYPTGELFF. CDR3 coding DNA: TGCAGCGTTGTTTATCCCACCGGGGAGCTGTTTTTT.

This chain joins TRBV9 and TRBJ2-7; D may correspond to TRBD1 or TRBD2 (7 bases each). V was trimmed by 4 bases and J by 5 bases, leaving 19 bases between them. The CDR3 runs 15 residues. Germline V gene sequence: CDR1 SGDLS, CDR2 YYNGEE. The CDR3 sequence is CASSPGGVLWNEQYF. In DNA form, the CDR3 reads TGTGCCAGCAGCCCAGGGGGGGTTCTTTGGAACGAGCAGTACTTC.

The chain uses TRBV2 and TRBJ2-3; D ambiguous. V was cut by 0 bases and J by 3 bases, with 10 bases left in between. Per the germline V gene, CDR1 is SNHLY and CDR2 is FYNNEI. The CDR3 is made up of 15 amino acids. The CDR3 sequence is CASSEALLGTDTQYF. In DNA, the CDR3 is TGTGCCAGCAGTGAAGCCCTGCTAGGTACAGATACGCAGTATTTT.

This clonotype occurred a few times. V is TRBV28 and J is TRBJ2-7; TRBD2 might be the D (6 bases). The CDR3 has 14 amino acids. CDR1 and CDR2 (germline): MDHEN, SYDVKM. Trimming stripped 2 bases from V and 0 bases from J, with 8 bases between. CDR3 in DNA: TGTGCCAGCAGTTTAATGGGGGGCTCCTACGAGCAGTACTTC. Its protein product is CASSLMGGSYEQYF.

V is TRBV28 and J is TRBJ1-5; D ambiguous. The CDR3 totals 14 residues. The germline V and J ends were trimmed by 3 bases and 8 bases, with 14 bases remaining between them. CDR1 is MDHEN, CDR2 SYDVKM, per germline. The CDR3 bases are TGTGCCAGCAGTTTCGGGCAGGCTTTCGAGCCCCAGCATTTT. Its protein is CASSFGQAFEPQHF.

The chain couples TRBV19 to TRBJ1-5, with D perhaps matching TRBD1 (6 bases). Germline V gene lookup returns CDR1 LNHDA and CDR2 SQIVND (reference sequence). The CDR3 is made up of 14 amino acids. V dropped 7 bases and J dropped 3 bases, with 13 bases sitting between them. CDR3 sequence reads: CASKQDSLNQPQHF. As DNA, the CDR3 is TGTGCCAGTAAACAGGACAGCCTCAATCAGCCCCAGCATTTT.

This clonotype appeared once. The rearrangement uses TRBV2 and TRBJ1-5, with TRBD1 matching 10 bases. This CDR3 is 14 amino acids long. V lost 11 bases, J lost 7 bases, and 11 bases stayed unmatched. The germline V gene encodes CDR1 SNHLY and CDR2 FYNNEI. The CDR3 region is CAVDGTGVFQPQHF. The CDR3 nucleotides are TGTGCCGTTGACGGGACAGGGGTTTTCCAGCCCCAGCATTTT.

This chain joins TRBV9 and TRBJ2-7; 7 nucleotides agree with TRBD1. CDR3 size: 15 residues. Germline V lookup: CDR1 SGDLS, CDR2 YYNGEE. J lost 2 bases, V lost 4 bases, and 9 bases had no gene match. The CDR3 region has the DNA TGTGCCAGCAGCCACGACCGGGACAGTCCCTACGAGCAGTACTTC. Translation gives CASSHDRDSPYEQYF.

The chain carries TRBV18 and TRBJ1-2, with 8 bases that match TRBD1. Germline CDR1 and CDR2: KGHSH and LQKENI. CDR3 length: 15 amino acids. The trim removed 3 bases at V and 8 bases at J, leaving 11 bases unmatched. In nucleotides, the CDR3 is TGTGCCAGCTCACCGCCGGGACAGGAAGCATTAGGCTACACCTTC. Its protein is CASSPPGQEALGYTF. Looking up the rest from reference TRBV18 and TRBJ1-2 gives the full variable domain: NAGVMQNPRHLVRRRGQEARLRCSPMKGHSHVYWYRQLPEEGLKFMVYLQKENIIDESGMPKERFSAEFPKEGPSILRIQQVVRGDSAAYFCASSPPGQEALGYTFGSGTRLTVV.

V is TRBV4-1 and J is TRBJ2-7, with D possibly being TRBD2 (5 bases). This CDR3 spans 16 amino acids. Germline V gene lookup returns CDR1 MGHRA and CDR2 YSYEKL. V gave up 0 bases and J gave up 0 bases, with 12 bases separating them. DNA of the CDR3: TGCGCCAGCAGCCAAGATGAGAGCGGCAGCTCCTACGAGCAGTACTTC. Its translation is CASSQDESGSSYEQYF.

The chain carries TRBV16 and TRBJ2-5, with 7 positions matching TRBD1. Germline V gene data show CDR1 as KGHSY and CDR2 as FQNENV. The ends lost 4 bases at V and 4 bases at J; junction bases unmatched: 12. The CDR3 totals 16 residues. The DNA for the CDR3 is TGTGCCAGCAGCCTGACCAGGGGGAGCGTGGGAGAGACCCAGTACTTC. This sequence encodes CASSLTRGSVGETQYF. Full variable domain (missing parts from reference TRBV16 and TRBJ2-5): GEEVAQTPKHLVRGEGQKAKLYCAPIKGHSYVFWYQQVLKNEFKFLISFQNENVFDETGMPKERFSAKCLPNSPCSLEIQATKLEDSAVYFCASSLTRGSVGETQYFGPGTRLLVL.

The chain joins TRBV30 to TRBJ2-7, with TRBD2 matching 9 bases. Germline trimming cut 4 bases from V and 0 bases from J; bases unmatched to any gene: 10. The CDR3 has 16 amino acids. Germline V gene data show CDR1 as GTSNPN and CDR2 as SVGIG (reference sequence). The CDR3 coding sequence is TGTGCCTGGACACCGCACGGGACTAGCTACTCCTACGAGCAGTACTTC. Translating it yields CAWTPHGTSYSYEQYF.

The V call is TRBV5-6, the J call TRBJ2-7; TRBD2 is a possible D gene (5 bases). CDR3 length: 13 amino acids. The germline gives CDR1 SGHDT, CDR2 YYEEEE. V lost 4 bases and J lost 3, with 11 bases in between. In nucleotides, the CDR3 is TGTGCCAGCAGCGGAAAAGGAGGCTACGAGCAGTACTTC. Amino acids: CASSGKGGYEQYF.

This rearrangement joins TRBV29-1 to TRBJ2-6, with TRBD2 matching over 10 bases. Trimming at V came to 0 bases and at J to 2 bases, leaving 13 bases not matched to a gene. CDR1 SQVTM and CDR2 ANQGSEA come from the germline V gene. There are 20 residues in the CDR3. The CDR3 is CSVEEDWGLAGAAGANVLTF. Written as DNA, the CDR3 is TGCAGCGTTGAAGAAGATTGGGGCCTAGCGGGAGCGGCTGGGGCCAACGTCCTGACTTTC.

The CDR3 nucleotides read TGTGCCAGCAGCTTAGAGGCCTCGAGTGGGGTCAATCAGCCCCAGCATTTT. Translated, it gives CASSLEASSGVNQPQHF. The genes are TRBV7-2 and TRBJ1-5; D unclear. V lost 1 base to trimming and J lost 3 bases, with 16 bases between them. This CDR3 has 17 amino acids. The germline CDR1 and CDR2 sequences are SGHTA and FQGNSA.

V and J are TRBV2 and TRBJ2-1, with TRBD1 identical over 7 bases. CDR1 is SNHLY, CDR2 FYNNEI, per germline. Unmatched junction bases numbered 9, after V lost 4 bases and J lost 0 bases. The CDR3 runs to 17 residues. The CDR3 here is CASSGDADRVSYNEQFF. DNA of the CDR3: TGTGCCAGCAGTGGGGACGCAGACAGGGTCTCCTACAATGAGCAGTTCTTC.

This chain links TRBV27 with TRBJ2-1; tentative D call: TRBD2 (6 bases). The germline CDR1 and CDR2 sequences are MNHEY and SMNVEV (reference sequence). Trimming took 6 bases from V and 9 from J, leaving 21 bases between them. The CDR3 extends over 15 amino acids. CDR3 nucleotide sequence: TGTGCCAGCAGACTAGGAGGGGTTGGTCGGATTGAGCAGTTCTTC. Translated, it gives CASRLGGVGRIEQFF.

J is TRBJ2-7 and V is TRBV19; TRBD1 matches at 7 bases. V was clipped by 5 bases and J by 3 bases; unmatched bases: 10. Per the germline V gene, CDR1 is LNHDA and CDR2 is SQIVND (reference sequence). This CDR3 is built from 15 residues. As DNA, the CDR3 is TGTGCCAGTAGTTCGACCGGGACAGAGGACTACGAGCAGTACTTC. It specifies CASSSTGTEDYEQYF.

DNA for the CDR3: TGCGCCAGCAGCTTTGGTGCTTCTGGGGCCAACGTCCTGACTTTC. This encodes CASSFGASGANVLTF. V gene TRBV5-1 combines with J gene TRBJ2-6, with no clear D. The germline V and J ends were trimmed by 2 bases and 1 base, with 7 bases remaining between them. This CDR3 has 15 residues. Germline loops: CDR1 SGHRS, CDR2 YFSETQ.

The chain combines TRBV19 with TRBJ1-1, with D unclear. The CDR3 sequence is 13 residues long. V was shortened by 8 bases and J by 1 base, with 11 bases between the two germline ends. The germline gives CDR1 LNHDA, CDR2 SQIVND (reference sequence). The CDR3 loop reads CASLDPPNTEAFF. The CDR3 region has the DNA TGTGCCAGTCTCGACCCTCCGAACACTGAAGCTTTCTTT.

This clonotype showed up just a few times. The V gene is TRBV14, the J gene TRBJ2-7; D is unresolved. This CDR3 is 13 amino acids long. With 3 bases removed from V and 6 bases from J, the gap between germline ends came to 12 bases. Germline CDR1 SGHDN, CDR2 FVKESK. CDR3 sequence reads: CASSQASGVEQYF. The CDR3, as DNA: TGTGCCAGCAGCCAGGCCTCTGGTGTCGAGCAGTACTTC.

This clonotype appeared a few times. The V and J genes are TRBV11-3 and TRBJ1-2, with 7 bases fitting TRBD1. This CDR3 has 16 amino acids. Trimming at V came to 5 bases and at J to 2 bases, leaving 11 bases not matched to a gene. Per germline, CDR1 SGHNT and CDR2 YENEEA. Here the CDR3 DNA reads TGTGCCAGCAGCCCGAGGGGACAGTTCGCCAACTATGGCTACACCTTC. Translating it yields CASSPRGQFANYGYTF.

The chain recombines TRBV27 with TRBJ2-1; 9 nucleotides agree with TRBD1. Trimming removed 7 bases from V and 9 bases from J; junction bases left unmatched: 10. CDR3 length: 14 amino acids. CDR1 MNHEY and CDR2 SMNVEV come from the germline V gene (reference sequence). The DNA for the CDR3 is TGTGCCAGCACTCCGACGGGGACAGGGACTGAGCAGTTCTTC. The encoded protein is CASTPTGTGTEQFF.

The rearrangement joins TRBV28 to TRBJ2-1, with a possible D match to TRBD1 (6 bases). The V end lost 7 bases, the J end lost 6 bases, and 13 bases lay between the germline ends. Germline assignment: CDR1 MDHEN and CDR2 SYDVKM. The CDR3 has 13 residues. CDR3 protein: CASKGTGFNEQFF. The DNA for the CDR3 is TGTGCCAGCAAGGGAACAGGGTTCAATGAGCAGTTCTTC.

The rearrangement joins TRBV2 to TRBJ2-2, with D tentatively TRBD2 (6 bases). V gave up 6 bases and J gave up 0 bases, with 17 bases separating them. Germline-derived CDR1 and CDR2 are SNHLY and FYNNEI. The CDR3 sequence is 17 residues long. CDR3 residues: CASSPPVAVTNTGELFF. The DNA for the CDR3 is TGTGCCAGCAGCCCTCCTGTAGCGGTGACGAACACCGGGGAGCTGTTTTTT.

In its sample, this clonotype was seen once. The chain has TRBV6-4 and TRBJ2-1, with 13 bases identical to TRBD2. Germline-derived CDR1 and CDR2 are MRHNA and SNTAGT. The V and J ends lost 4 bases and 8 bases, in that order; junction bases with no gene match: 5. This CDR3 contains 15 residues. CDR3 amino acids: CASSAGTSGIDEQFF. The CDR3 DNA reads TGTGCCAGCAGTGCCGGGACTAGCGGGATCGATGAGCAGTTCTTC.

V usage is TRBV7-9 and J usage is TRBJ1-5; D uncertain. V lost 6 bases, J lost 4 bases, and 13 bases lay in between. Germline V gene data show CDR1 as SEHNR and CDR2 as FQNEAQ (reference sequence). CDR3 length equals 14 residues. In DNA form, the CDR3 reads TGTGCCAGCAGTCCGGAAGGACGGAATCAGCCCCAGCATTTT. This codes for CASSPEGRNQPQHF.